This T cell receptor beta chain is from a study of glioma-infiltrating T cells. Study-wide context: WHO grade II oligodendrogliomas or astrocytomas, plus non-recurrent WHO grade IV glioblastomas, were sampled. Blood libraries targeted about 4- to 11-fold coverage of 910,000 or so T cells. General study results and limits: Non-neoplastic patients had below-expected tissue-blood divergence, while all gliomas exceeded expectation. Shared blood CDR3 signature motifs marked patients with low tissue-blood divergence.

Germline V gene sequence: CDR1 MNHNS, CDR2 SASEGT. V shed 0 bases and J shed 8 bases, with 10 bases lying between them. The CDR3 sequence is 13 residues long. Amplification of TCR alpha and beta CDR3 regions from RNA used iRepertoire nested multiplex PCR. TCRdb re-called the multiplex PCR reads with MiXCR, one entry per CDR3 protein. This sample carries a few hundred thousand distinct CDR3 sequences, around 45% of them seen once, and the ten largest clones take more than 10%. Comment on this clonotype: Its antigen remains unknown.

The V and J genes are TRBV6-1 and TRBJ1-1, with D tentatively TRBD1 (5 bases). The sequence was obtained from a human donor with low-grade glioma or glioblastoma, undergoing nonglioma brain surgery, or in good health (not recorded which). Sequenced sample: glioma tissue, nonneoplastic brain tissue, or PBMCs (not recorded which). CDR3 nucleotides: TGTGCCAGCAGTGAAGCCCCCTGGGGGGAAGCTTTCTTT. It specifies CASSEAPWGEAFF.